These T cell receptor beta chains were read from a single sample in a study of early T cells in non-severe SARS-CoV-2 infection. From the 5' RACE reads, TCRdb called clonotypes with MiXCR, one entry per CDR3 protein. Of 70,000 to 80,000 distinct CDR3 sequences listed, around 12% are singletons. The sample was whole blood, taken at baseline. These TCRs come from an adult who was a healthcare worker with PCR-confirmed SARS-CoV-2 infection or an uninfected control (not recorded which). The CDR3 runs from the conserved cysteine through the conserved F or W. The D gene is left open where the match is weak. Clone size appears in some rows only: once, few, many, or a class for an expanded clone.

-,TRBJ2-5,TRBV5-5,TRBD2,CASRPRPPTSGGATKTQYF,TGTGCCAGCAGACCGAGACCCCCGACTAGCGGGGGGGCCACGAAGACCCAGTACTTC
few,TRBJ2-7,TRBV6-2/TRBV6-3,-,CASSPRRSGTYEQYF,TGTGCCAGCAGTCCCCGGAGGAGCGGAACCTACGAGCAGTACTTC
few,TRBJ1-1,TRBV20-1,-,CSARAVALNTEAFF,TGCAGTGCTAGGGCCGTTGCCTTGAACACTGAAGCTTTCTTT
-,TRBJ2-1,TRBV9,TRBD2,CASSVGGGALSYNEQFF,TGTGCCAGCAGCGTAGGCGGGGGGGCTTTATCCTACAATGAGCAGTTCTTC
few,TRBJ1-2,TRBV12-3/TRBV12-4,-,CASMNDRQYGYTF,TGTGCCAGCATGAACGACAGGCAATATGGCTACACCTTC
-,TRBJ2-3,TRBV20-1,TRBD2,CSAPPARGGTDTQYF,TGCAGTGCTCCCCCAGCTCGCGGGGGGACAGATACGCAGTATTTT
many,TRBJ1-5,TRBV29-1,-,CSVASPNQPQHF,TGCAGCGTTGCTTCCCCCAATCAGCCCCAGCATTTT
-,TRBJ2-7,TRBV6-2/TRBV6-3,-,CASRRGAAYEQYF,TGTGCCAGCAGACGGGGGGCCGCCTACGAGCAGTACTTC
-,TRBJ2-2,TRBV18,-,CASSPLRGGELFF,TGTGCCAGCTCACCACTTCGAGGCGGGGAGCTGTTTTTT
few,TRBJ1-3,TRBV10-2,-,CASAWDNRNTIYF,TGCGCCAGCGCCTGGGACAATCGAAACACCATATATTTT
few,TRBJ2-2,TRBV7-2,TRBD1,CASSLVGQGFPGELFF,TGTGCCAGCAGCTTAGTCGGACAGGGATTTCCCGGGGAGCTGTTTTTT
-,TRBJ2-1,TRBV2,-,CASSINEQFF,TGTGCCAGCTCAATCAATGAGCAGTTCTTC
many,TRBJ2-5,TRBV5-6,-,CASSLFETQYF,TGTGCCAGCAGCTTGTTCGAGACCCAGTACTTC
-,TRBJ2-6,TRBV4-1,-,CASSQVEGRGGAGANVLTF,TGCGCCAGCAGCCAAGTCGAGGGCAGGGGGGGTGCTGGGGCCAACGTCCTGACTTTC
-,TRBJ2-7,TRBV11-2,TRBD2,CASSLFLRGVTYEQYF,TGTGCCAGCAGCTTATTCCTGCGGGGGGTCACCTACGAGCAGTACTTC
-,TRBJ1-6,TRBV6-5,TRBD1,CASSRTGGGSPLHF,TGTGCCAGCAGCCGCACAGGGGGCGGTTCACCCCTCCACTTT
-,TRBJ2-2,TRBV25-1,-,CASSDIGMNTGELFF,TGTGCCAGCAGTGATATAGGGATGAACACCGGGGAGCTGTTTTTT
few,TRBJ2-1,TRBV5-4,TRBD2,CASSFGLARNNEQFF,TGTGCCAGCAGCTTTGGACTAGCGAGAAACAATGAGCAGTTCTTC
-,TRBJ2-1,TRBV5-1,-,CASSMAGSYNEQFF,TGCGCCAGCAGTATGGCTGGCTCCTACAATGAGCAGTTCTTC
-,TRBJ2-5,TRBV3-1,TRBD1,CASSPYRTGGARVDQYF,TGTGCCAGCAGCCCCTATCGGACAGGGGGCGCGAGGGTAGACCAGTACTTC
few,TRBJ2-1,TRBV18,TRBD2,CASSPSSGGYNEQFF,TGTGCCAGCTCACCATCGAGCGGGGGATACAATGAGCAGTTCTTC
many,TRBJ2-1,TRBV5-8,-,CASSSGPAGAGLNEQFF,TGTGCCAGCAGCTCCGGACCTGCGGGGGCGGGTCTCAATGAGCAGTTCTTC
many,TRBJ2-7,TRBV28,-,CASSLTYEQYF,TGTGCCAGCAGTTTGACCTACGAGCAGTACTTC
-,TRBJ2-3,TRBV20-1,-,CSAIPGHTDTQYF,TGCAGTGCTATTCCGGGGCACACAGATACGCAGTATTTT